The present entry profiles one T cell receptor (beta chain) with its context. Its antigen is unidentified. The data originate from a study of vaccination and CD4 T cells after COVID-19. Whole-study context: Overlapping spike peptides of SARS-CoV-2, HCoV-NL63, HCoV-OC43 and HCoV-229E stimulated the cells.

This CDR3 has 18 amino acids. Study conclusions and caveats: Convalescent patients displayed a median around 86% of reactive clones emerging only post-vaccination.

CD4+ T cells that had been cultured provided DNA sequenced with the Oncomine TCR Beta short-read assay. TCRdb fed the PCR reads into MiXCR, producing one record per CDR3 protein. This sample carries some 20,000 distinct CDR3 sequences, 55% of them seen once, and the ten largest clones take about 9.9%. The treatment is: roughly 11-day PBMC culture with coronavirus spike peptide pools or control peptides (ViraFEST assay). V is TRBV21-1 and J is TRBJ2-5; the table's D gene call, TRBD2, was not cross checked with the DNA. TRBV21-1 is shown as a pseudogene. The receptor comes from a human donor who had recovered from COVID-19. The sequencing input was CD4+ T cells from blood, cultured in vitro. This chain's CDR3 is CASSTLRGTRLSQETQYF. CDR3 coding DNA: TGTGCCAGCAGCACACTGCGAGGGACTCGCCTATCTCAAGAGACCCAGTACTTC.